The 25 T cell receptor beta chains reported below all come from one sample, sequenced in a study of T cells expressing NK-cell markers. After re-calling the 5' RACE reads, TCRdb lists one entry per CDR3 protein, DNA absent. The data include 140,000 to 150,000 distinct CDR3 sequences; the top ten clones carry 10% to 15%. The sequenced sample was blood T cells: a sorted CD56 or NKG2C T cell subset, CD4+ or CD8+ T cells, or bulk PBMC T cells (not recorded which). The source is a man younger than 30 in good health.

This rearrangement joins TRBV3-1 to TRBJ2-3; TCRdb reports TRBD2, a call that lacks DNA to check it against. The germline gives CDR1 LGHDT, CDR2 YNNKEL (reference sequence). The CDR3 is made up of 20 amino acids. The chain's CDR3 is CASTPTGVVVAAGRIDTQYF.

The gene calls are TRBV7-9 and TRBJ2-1; TCRdb picks TRBD2, but there is no DNA to check that call. Germline V gene lookup returns CDR1 SEHNR and CDR2 FQNEAQ (reference sequence). The CDR3 consists of 14 residues. CDR3: CASSLLAGGPEQFF.

The rearrangement joins TRBV4-1 to TRBJ2-1; TCRdb reports TRBD2, a call that lacks DNA to check it against. The CDR3 sequence is 15 residues long. Germline V lookup: CDR1 MGHRA, CDR2 YSYEKL. CDR3 region: CASSQAGGPYNEQFF.

The rearrangement links TRBV5-4 to TRBJ2-5; TCRdb returns TRBD1, unconfirmable since there is no DNA. The germline CDR1 and CDR2 sequences are SGHNT and YYREEE (reference sequence). The CDR3 totals 15 residues. The CDR3 region is CASRDGTGGDETQYF.

The chain joins TRBV27 to TRBJ1-5; TCRdb calls TRBD1, which cannot be checked without DNA. The CDR3 totals 14 residues. Germline V gives CDR1 MNHEY, CDR2 SMNVEV (reference sequence). CDR3 sequence: CASSPGTGYQPQHF.

The CDR3 protein is CASSQAGFRVQFF. The J gene is TRBJ2-1, the V gene TRBV4-1; the TCRdb D gene call, TRBD1, has no DNA to confirm it. From germline, CDR1 is MGHRA and CDR2 YSYEKL. The length of the CDR3 is 13 residues.

This chain connects TRBV20-1 to TRBJ2-1; the D gene TCRdb calls, TRBD1, cannot be checked with no DNA. Germline V gene lookup returns CDR1 DFQATT and CDR2 SNEGSKA (reference sequence). This CDR3 comprises 15 residues. The CDR3 protein is CSARDWDRPYNEQFF.

This chain joins TRBV24-1 and TRBJ2-7. From germline, CDR1 is KGHDR and CDR2 SFDVKD. This CDR3 region has 14 residues. The CDR3 sequence is CATSDLGTPYEQYF.

The chain has TRBV12-3 or TRBV12-4 and TRBJ2-2; there is no DNA to check the TCRdb D call of TRBD2. The CDR3 length is 15 residues. CDR3 residues: CASQLEGANTGELFF.

The genes are TRBV7-2 and TRBJ2-5. There are 15 residues in the CDR3. Germline CDR1 is SGHTA and CDR2 is FQGNSA. The chain's CDR3 is CASSLSYAREETQYF. Based on the CDR3 plus reference TRBV7-2 and TRBJ2-5, the full variable domain is GAGVSQSPSNKVTEKGKDVELRCDPISGHTALYWYRQSLGQGLEFLIYFQGNSAPDKSGLPSDRFSAERTGGSVSTLTIQRTQQEDSAVYLCASSLSYAREETQYFGPGTRLLVL.

The gene calls are TRBV7-9 and TRBJ2-7. Germline CDR1 reads SEHNR; CDR2 reads FQNEAQ (reference sequence). The CDR3 length is 15 residues. The CDR3: CASEGDLASDYEQYF.

The CDR3 loop reads CASSQGQEQFF. The chain carries TRBV4-2 and TRBJ2-1. Germline CDR1 LGHNA, CDR2 YNFKEQ. The CDR3 is 11 amino acids.

J is TRBJ2-5 and V is TRBV28; there is no DNA to check the TCRdb D call of TRBD1. This CDR3 is built from 15 residues. Germline-derived CDR1 and CDR2 are MDHEN and SYDVKM. The CDR3 reads CATSRDRGSQETQYF.

J is TRBJ2-7 and V is TRBV28. Germline-derived CDR1 and CDR2 are MDHEN and SYDVKM. The CDR3 runs 14 residues. The CDR3 protein is CASEAGQGPYEQYF.

The chain carries TRBV7-6 and TRBJ1-4; the D gene TCRdb calls, TRBD1, cannot be checked with no DNA. Germline V lookup: CDR1 SGHVS, CDR2 FNYEAQ. This CDR3 is 14 amino acids long. The CDR3 reads CASSFDRLDEKLFF.

The chain recombines TRBV28 with TRBJ2-7; TCRdb picks TRBD1, but there is no DNA to check that call. From germline, CDR1 is MDHEN and CDR2 SYDVKM. The CDR3 totals 16 residues. Here the CDR3 reads CASTLLGGRGTYEQYF.

The genes are TRBV7-9 and TRBJ1-3; there is no DNA to check the TCRdb D call of TRBD1. This CDR3 region has 15 residues. Germline-derived CDR1 and CDR2 are SEHNR and FQNEAQ (reference sequence). CDR3 sequence reads: CASSLSFPPWGTIYF. Full variable domain (missing parts from reference TRBV7-9 and TRBJ1-3): DTGVSQNPRHKITKRGQNVTFRCDPISEHNRLYWYRQTLGQGPEFLTYFQNEAQLEKSRLLSDRFSAERPKGSFSTLEIQRTEQGDSAMYLCASSLSFPPWGTIYFGEGSWLTVV.

The rearrangement joins TRBV12-3 or TRBV12-4 to TRBJ2-3. CDR3 size: 13 residues. Here the CDR3 reads CASSPSNTDTQYF.

The CDR3 sequence: CASSLGRDNEQFF. This chain uses TRBV5-1 with TRBJ2-1; TCRdb's D call, TRBD1, is unchecked because there is no DNA. Germline CDR1 SGHRS, CDR2 YFSETQ. The CDR3 spans 13 residues.

The rearrangement joins TRBV13 to TRBJ2-1; there is no DNA to check the TCRdb D call of TRBD1. The germline V gene has CDR1 PRHDT and CDR2 FYEKMQ (reference sequence). This CDR3 region has 17 residues. CDR3 protein: CASSLHPRTELYNEQFF.

The rearrangement links TRBV7-2 to TRBJ2-3; the TCRdb D gene call, TRBD1, has no DNA to confirm it. Per the germline V gene, CDR1 is SGHTA and CDR2 is FQGNSA. The CDR3 totals 16 residues. Here the CDR3 reads CASSLPGQLGEDTQYF.

This chain uses TRBV20-1 with TRBJ2-2; TCRdb reports TRBD1, a call that lacks DNA to check it against. The germline CDR1 and CDR2 sequences are DFQATT and SNEGSKA (reference sequence). This CDR3 has 17 residues. The CDR3 region is CSARVTGTGPNTGELFF.

The genes are TRBV7-9 and TRBJ2-1; TCRdb indicates TRBD2, and absent DNA this call remains unverified. The CDR3 loop spans 14 amino acids. CDR1 is SEHNR, CDR2 FQNEAQ, per germline (reference sequence). The CDR3 here is CASSGKAPHNEQFF. The whole variable domain, remainder taken from reference TRBV7-9 and TRBJ2-1, is DTGVSQNPRHKITKRGQNVTFRCDPISEHNRLYWYRQTLGQGPEFLTYFQNEAQLEKSRLLSDRFSAERPKGSFSTLEIQRTEQGDSAMYLCASSGKAPHNEQFFGPGTRLTVL.

The gene calls are TRBV24-1 and TRBJ2-5. The CDR3 is 13 residues long. Per the germline V gene, CDR1 is KGHDR and CDR2 is SFDVKD. The CDR3 is CATSDLQEETQYF.

V gene TRBV12-3 or TRBV12-4 combines with J gene TRBJ1-2. CDR3 length equals 16 residues. CDR3 amino acids: CASSPTLVGNNYGYTF.